Listed below are T cell receptor beta chains from one sample, sequenced in a study of T cell responses to AZD1222 COVID-19 vaccine. Here immunoSEQ multiplex PCR was the method, and the copy in TCRdb shows in-frame clones only, minus some. The sample has 100,000 to 150,000 clones, around nine tenths seen once. The specimen was peripheral blood, collected on day 0 of AZD1222 vaccination. The receptors were gathered from an adult in good health. Both conserved end residues are part of each CDR3. The D gene is left open where the match is weak. The size of a clone is reported for some rows only, either as once, few or many, or as a class for expanded clones.

size: -
V: TRBV15
J: TRBJ2-1
D: TRBD2
CDR3: CATSRAGDEQFF
DNA: TGTGCCACCAGCAGGGCGGGGGATGAGCAGTTCTTC

size: -
V: TRBV6-2/TRBV6-3
J: TRBJ1-5
D: TRBD1
CDR3: CASSLQGAYQPQHF
DNA: TGTGCCAGCAGTCTACAGGGGGCGTATCAGCCCCAGCATTTT

size: -
V: TRBV19
J: TRBJ1-1
D: -
CDR3: CASSIEASLNTEAFF
DNA: TGTGCCAGTAGTATAGAAGCGAGCCTGAACACTGAAGCTTTCTTT

size: -
V: TRBV7-2
J: TRBJ2-6
D: -
CDR3: CASSSRGLPSGANVLTF
DNA: TGTGCCAGCAGCTCCCGCGGACTACCCTCTGGGGCCAACGTCCTGACTTTC

size: -
V: TRBV7-2
J: TRBJ1-1
D: -
CDR3: CASSLVSGAFF
DNA: TGTGCCAGCAGCTTGGTCTCCGGGGCTTTCTTT

size: -
V: TRBV19
J: TRBJ2-5
D: TRBD2
CDR3: CASSMTSGSSRTQYF
DNA: TGTGCCAGTAGTATGACTAGCGGGAGCTCCAGGACCCAGTACTTC

size: -
V: TRBV7-2
J: TRBJ1-1
D: TRBD1
CDR3: CASRSQGLVDTEAFF
DNA: TGTGCCAGCAGATCACAGGGGCTCGTCGACACTGAAGCTTTCTTT

size: -
V: TRBV28
J: TRBJ1-2
D: TRBD1
CDR3: CASSLGFPGQGAAGYTF
DNA: TGTGCCAGCAGTTTAGGTTTCCCGGGACAGGGGGCGGCTGGCTACACCTTC

size: -
V: TRBV12-3/TRBV12-4
J: TRBJ1-5
D: -
CDR3: CASSFPGNQPQHF
DNA: TGTGCCAGCAGTTTTCCAGGGAATCAGCCCCAGCATTTT

size: -
V: TRBV5-3
J: TRBJ1-1
D: -
CDR3: CARSNHPLNTEAFF
DNA: TGTGCCAGAAGCAACCATCCCCTCAACACTGAAGCTTTCTTT

size: -
V: TRBV18
J: TRBJ1-1
D: -
CDR3: CASSLDSRVAEAFF
DNA: TGTGCCAGCTCACTTGACTCGAGGGTCGCTGAAGCTTTCTTT

size: once
V: TRBV15
J: TRBJ2-7
D: -
CDR3: CATSRDGGSSEQYF
DNA: TGTGCCACCAGCAGAGATGGGGGTTCCTCCGAGCAGTACTTC

size: few
V: TRBV6-2/TRBV6-3
J: TRBJ1-5
D: -
CDR3: CASSPMGNQPQHF
DNA: TGTGCCAGCAGCCCCATGGGCAATCAGCCCCAGCATTTT

size: -
V: TRBV5-4
J: TRBJ2-7
D: -
CDR3: CASSLEGARGEQYF
DNA: TGTGCCAGCAGCTTGGAGGGGGCGCGGGGCGAGCAGTACTTC

size: -
V: TRBV30
J: TRBJ1-5
D: -
CDR3: CAWSVQTNQPQHF
DNA: TGTGCCTGGAGTGTTCAGACGAATCAGCCCCAGCATTTT

size: -
V: TRBV6-5
J: TRBJ1-2
D: -
CDR3: CASIYQEGGGYTF
DNA: TGTGCCAGCATTTACCAGGAGGGCGGTGGCTACACCTTC

size: -
V: TRBV2
J: TRBJ2-7
D: -
CDR3: CASRASPKGF
DNA: TGTGCCAGCAGAGCCTCCCCGAAGGGCTTC

size: -
V: TRBV19
J: TRBJ1-4
D: TRBD1
CDR3: CASSMRQGGSEKLFF
DNA: TGTGCCAGTAGTATGAGACAGGGCGGGAGTGAAAAACTGTTTTTT

size: once
V: TRBV12-3/TRBV12-4
J: TRBJ1-1
D: TRBD1
CDR3: CASSWGQPTEAFF
DNA: TGTGCCAGCAGTTGGGGACAGCCCACTGAAGCTTTCTTT

size: -
V: TRBV7-3
J: TRBJ2-1
D: -
CDR3: CASSLPGTPYNEQFF
DNA: TGTGCCAGCAGCCTCCCGGGGACCCCCTACAATGAGCAGTTCTTC

size: -
V: TRBV2
J: TRBJ1-5
D: -
CDR3: CASSEEADNQPQHF
DNA: TGTGCCAGCAGTGAAGAGGCAGACAATCAGCCCCAGCATTTT

size: -
V: TRBV7-9
J: TRBJ2-7
D: TRBD2
CDR3: CASSRLAGGYEQYF
DNA: TGTGCCAGCAGCCGCCTAGCGGGAGGCTACGAGCAGTACTTC

size: once
V: TRBV14
J: TRBJ1-2
D: -
CDR3: CASSRSGDKDGYTF
DNA: TGTGCCAGCAGCCGAAGTGGGGACAAAGATGGCTACACCTTC

size: once
V: TRBV30
J: TRBJ1-5
D: -
CDR3: CAWSVRGFGTQHF
DNA: TGTGCCTGGAGTGTACGGGGTTTCGGGACCCAGCATTTT

size: -
V: TRBV9
J: TRBJ1-2
D: -
CDR3: CASSVEGEGYGYTF
DNA: TGTGCCAGCAGCGTAGAAGGGGAGGGCTATGGCTACACCTTC

size: -
V: TRBV5-1
J: TRBJ1-2
D: -
CDR3: CASSSLSDGSGYTF
DNA: TGCGCCAGCAGCTCTCTATCGGACGGTTCTGGCTACACCTTC

size: -
V: TRBV30
J: TRBJ2-3
D: TRBD1
CDR3: CAWSPQGVGQYF
DNA: TGTGCCTGGAGTCCTCAGGGGGTTGGGCAGTATTTT

size: -
V: TRBV18
J: TRBJ1-1
D: TRBD1
CDR3: CASSPRMTGMNTEAFF
DNA: TGTGCCAGCTCTCCTAGAATGACAGGGATGAACACTGAAGCTTTCTTT

size: -
V: TRBV21-1
J: TRBJ2-3
D: -
CDR3: CASSKLRVTDTQYF
DNA: TGTGCCAGCAGCAAACTCCGGGTCACAGATACGCAGTATTTT

size: -
V: TRBV9
J: TRBJ2-7
D: -
CDR3: CASSVVPGDGAYEQYF
DNA: TGTGCCAGCAGCGTAGTCCCGGGAGACGGGGCCTACGAGCAGTACTTC

size: -
V: TRBV19
J: TRBJ2-3
D: TRBD1
CDR3: CASSSLTGGETDTQYF
DNA: TGTGCCAGTAGTTCCCTGACAGGGGGTGAAACAGATACGCAGTATTTT

size: -
V: TRBV2
J: TRBJ1-1
D: -
CDR3: CASRKGRTGNTEAFF
DNA: TGTGCCAGCAGAAAAGGGCGGACGGGGAACACTGAAGCTTTCTTT

size: -
V: TRBV7-9
J: TRBJ2-7
D: -
CDR3: CASSLAPHEQYF
DNA: TGTGCCAGCAGCTTAGCTCCCCACGAGCAGTACTTC

size: -
V: TRBV15
J: TRBJ2-7
D: -
CDR3: CATSVGPTDEYEQYF
DNA: TGTGCCACCAGCGTTGGCCCTACCGATGAATACGAGCAGTACTTC

size: -
V: TRBV9
J: TRBJ2-2
D: -
CDR3: CASSELDGELFF
DNA: TGTGCCAGCAGCGAGTTGGACGGGGAGCTGTTTTTT

size: -
V: TRBV10-2
J: TRBJ2-1
D: -
CDR3: CASSESTGGATYNEQFF
DNA: TGCGCCAGCAGTGAGTCGACTGGGGGGGCGACCTACAATGAGCAGTTCTTC

size: -
V: TRBV4-3
J: TRBJ2-3
D: TRBD2
CDR3: CASSQVRASGGKNTDTQYF
DNA: TGCGCCAGCAGCCAAGTGCGAGCTAGCGGGGGGAAAAACACAGATACGCAGTATTTT

size: -
V: TRBV4-2
J: TRBJ1-6
D: -
CDR3: CASSQDHNSPLHF
DNA: TGTGCCAGCAGCCAAGACCATAATTCACCCCTCCACTTT

size: few
V: TRBV5-5
J: TRBJ1-1
D: -
CDR3: CASSFEGGQNTEAFF
DNA: TGTGCCAGCAGCTTTGAAGGGGGACAGAACACTGAAGCTTTCTTT

size: once
V: TRBV5-1
J: TRBJ1-2
D: -
CDR3: CASSLPAGGNGYTF
DNA: TGCGCCAGCAGCCTGCCGGCGGGGGGCAATGGCTACACCTTC

size: -
V: TRBV7-8
J: TRBJ1-5
D: -
CDR3: CASSLVVQVGNQPQHF
DNA: TGTGCCAGCAGCTTAGTTGTGCAGGTCGGCAATCAGCCCCAGCATTTT

size: -
V: TRBV5-4
J: TRBJ2-7
D: -
CDR3: CASSLTFLATYEQYF
DNA: TGTGCCAGCAGCCTTACCTTCCTAGCGACCTACGAGCAGTACTTC

size: -
V: TRBV28
J: TRBJ2-7
D: -
CDR3: CASSQSAGVGLYEQYF
DNA: TGTGCCAGCAGTCAATCGGCAGGGGTCGGTCTCTACGAGCAGTACTTC

size: -
V: TRBV7-9
J: TRBJ2-3
D: -
CDR3: CASGGGSTSTDTQYF
DNA: TGTGCCAGCGGGGGGGGCAGCACTAGCACAGATACGCAGTATTTT

size: -
V: TRBV9
J: TRBJ2-4
D: TRBD2
CDR3: CASSVGASGGANIQYF
DNA: TGTGCCAGCAGCGTAGGCGCTAGCGGGGGGGCGAACATTCAGTACTTC

size: -
V: TRBV6-5
J: TRBJ2-1
D: -
CDR3: CASSEGGAFPNEQFF
DNA: TGTGCCAGCAGCGAGGGGGGGGCTTTCCCTAATGAGCAGTTCTTC

size: -
V: TRBV19
J: TRBJ1-1
D: TRBD1
CDR3: CASSVDRGGDTEAFF
DNA: TGTGCCAGTAGTGTCGACAGGGGAGGGGACACTGAAGCTTTCTTT

size: -
V: TRBV3-1/TRBV3-2
J: TRBJ2-3
D: -
CDR3: CASSQGSPSSQYF
DNA: TGTGCCAGCAGCCAAGGTTCTCCTAGTTCGCAGTATTTT

size: -
V: TRBV18
J: TRBJ2-7
D: TRBD1
CDR3: CASSGPTGVEQYF
DNA: TGTGCCAGCTCAGGCCCGACAGGGGTCGAGCAGTACTTC

size: -
V: TRBV9
J: TRBJ1-1
D: -
CDR3: CASSVGGLTEAFF
DNA: TGTGCCAGCAGTGTTGGGGGGCTCACTGAAGCTTTCTTT

size: -
V: TRBV15
J: TRBJ2-5
D: -
CDR3: CATSTKWRGAQETQYF
DNA: TGTGCCACCAGCACCAAGTGGCGGGGAGCCCAAGAGACCCAGTACTTC

size: -
V: TRBV3-1/TRBV3-2
J: TRBJ2-3
D: TRBD2
CDR3: CASSLRTSGRATDTQYF
DNA: TGTGCCAGCAGCTTGCGGACTAGCGGGAGGGCCACAGATACGCAGTATTTT

size: -
V: TRBV16
J: TRBJ2-7
D: TRBD1
CDR3: CASSQPGRQGFDEQYF
DNA: TGTGCCAGCAGCCAACCAGGTCGACAGGGGTTTGACGAGCAGTACTTC

size: -
V: TRBV7-2
J: TRBJ1-1
D: -
CDR3: CASSLLGPGREAFF
DNA: TGTGCCAGCAGCTTATTGGGACCAGGCAGGGAAGCTTTCTTT

size: -
V: TRBV6-5
J: TRBJ2-3
D: -
CDR3: CASPRVGLTDTQYF
DNA: TGTGCCAGCCCTAGAGTAGGACTGACAGATACGCAGTATTTT

size: -
V: TRBV7-7
J: TRBJ2-5
D: -
CDR3: CASSRAAGAGETQYF
DNA: TGTGCTAGCAGCCGAGCGGCGGGGGCGGGAGAGACCCAGTACTTC

size: -
V: TRBV28
J: TRBJ2-1
D: TRBD2
CDR3: CASSPRLAGGFYNEQFF
DNA: TGTGCCAGCAGTCCGCGGCTAGCGGGAGGGTTCTACAATGAGCAGTTCTTC